Listed here are 17 T cell receptor beta chains from one sample, sequenced in a study of T cell responses to AZD1222 COVID-19 vaccine. Here immunoSEQ multiplex PCR was the method, and the copy in TCRdb shows in-frame clones only, minus some. The sample carries 140,000 or so clones, roughly nine tenths recorded once. Specimen: peripheral blood, collected 28 days after the second dose of the MenACWY control vaccine. These receptors were collected from an adult who received the MenACWY meningococcal vaccine as a control.

This rearrangement joins TRBV6-2 or TRBV6-3 to TRBJ2-7; D uncertain. Per the germline V gene, CDR1 is MNHEY and CDR2 is SVGEGT. V was cut by 6 bases and J by 5 bases, with 8 bases left in between. CDR3 length: 11 residues. The CDR3 loop is CASSPRNEQYF. The CDR3 nucleotides are TGTGCCAGCAGCCCCAGAAACGAGCAGTACTTC.

The chain links TRBV28 to TRBJ2-7; 11 bases are shared with TRBD1. Germline V gene sequence: CDR1 MDHEN, CDR2 SYDVKM. The V segment lost 3 bases and the J segment 5 bases; nucleotides outside the gene matches: 6. The CDR3 runs to 15 residues. CDR3 region: CASSFGQGAVNEQYF. The CDR3 nucleotides are TGTGCCAGCAGTTTCGGACAGGGGGCGGTCAACGAGCAGTACTTC.

This clone was seen once. The CDR3, as DNA: TGTGCCAGCAGTTTATTAGGAGGTGTTGGCTACACCTTC. Encoded protein: CASSLLGGVGYTF. J is TRBJ1-2 and V is TRBV28; D uncertain. Trimming removed 1 base at V and 7 bases at J, with 10 bases between. CDR1 is MDHEN and CDR2 is SYDVKM in the germline V gene. The CDR3 covers 13 residues.

This chain joins TRBV18 and TRBJ2-1; D unclear. This CDR3 contains 12 residues. The ends were cut back, 3 bases at V and 8 bases at J, with 8 bases in the middle. Per the germline V gene, CDR1 is KGHSH and CDR2 is LQKENI. CDR3 DNA sequence: TGTGCCAGCTCACCTTTAGGGCATGAGCAGTTCTTC. As protein: CASSPLGHEQFF.

The chain couples TRBV28 to TRBJ1-2; D may be TRBD1 (6 bases). Germline V lookup: CDR1 MDHEN, CDR2 SYDVKM. Trimming took off 7 bases at V and 5 bases at J, with 11 bases between the two ends. The CDR3 is made up of 12 amino acids. Written as DNA, the CDR3 is TGTGCCAGCACCTGGGGGCTGTATGGCTACACCTTC. Its translation is CASTWGLYGYTF.

The gene calls are TRBV18 and TRBJ2-4; D might be TRBD2 (5 bases). Trimming removed 4 bases at V and 6 bases at J, with 10 bases between. Germline V gene sequence: CDR1 KGHSH, CDR2 LQKENI. CDR3 length: 13 residues. The CDR3 reads CASSLPTRNIQYF. The CDR3 region has the DNA TGTGCCAGCTCACTTCCTACTAGAAACATTCAGTACTTC. The variable domain in full, completed from reference TRBV18 and TRBJ2-4, reads NAGVMQNPRHLVRRRGQEARLRCSPMKGHSHVYWYRQLPEEGLKFMVYLQKENIIDESGMPKERFSAEFPKEGPSILRIQQVVRGDSAAYFCASSLPTRNIQYFGAGTRLSVL.

V gene TRBV5-5 combines with J gene TRBJ2-7, with a weak D call TRBD1 (6 bases). V was clipped by 0 bases and J by 4 bases, with 8 bases between them. CDR3 length equals 13 residues. Per the germline V gene, CDR1 is SGHKS and CDR2 is YYEKEE (reference sequence). The CDR3 DNA follows: TGTGCCAGCAGCTTGGTGGACAGATACGAGCAGTACTTC. Translating it yields CASSLVDRYEQYF. The complete variable domain, with remaining parts taken from reference TRBV5-5 and TRBJ2-7, reads DAGVTQSPTHLIKTRGQQVTLRCSPISGHKSVSWYQQVLGQGPQFIFQYYEKEERGRGNFPDRFSARQFPNYSSELNVNALLLGDSALYLCASSLVDRYEQYFGPGTRLTVT.

This clone was observed once. V and J are TRBV5-1 and TRBJ1-5, with D uncertain. The CDR3 extends over 14 amino acids. Germline V gene lookup returns CDR1 SGHRS and CDR2 YFSETQ. Trimming stripped 4 bases from V and 0 bases from J, with 8 bases between. The CDR3 DNA sequence: TGCGCCAGCAGCGCGGGCCCTAGCAATCAGCCCCAGCATTTT. Translating gives CASSAGPSNQPQHF.

V is TRBV24-1 and J is TRBJ1-1, with TRBD1 as a possible D gene (5 bases). This CDR3 contains 14 residues. V was clipped by 7 bases and J by 0 bases, with 11 bases between them. Germline loops: CDR1 KGHDR, CDR2 SFDVKD. CDR3 protein: CATSPGPLNTEAFF. The CDR3 DNA is TGTGCCACCAGCCCGGGACCGCTGAACACTGAAGCTTTCTTT.

V gene TRBV6-5 combines with J gene TRBJ2-7; 7 nucleotides match TRBD1. Germline loops: CDR1 MNHEY, CDR2 SVGAGI. The CDR3 length is 12 residues. The junction had 6 bases not matched to a gene; V was cut back by 10 bases and J by 3 bases. This CDR3 is CATRQGVYEQYF. CDR3 DNA sequence: TGTGCCACCCGACAGGGCGTCTACGAGCAGTACTTC.

The chain combines TRBV5-1 with TRBJ1-1; 12 bases are shared with TRBD1. CDR3 length: 18 amino acids. Germline CDR1 and CDR2: SGHRS and YFSETQ. The V gene end was trimmed by 3 bases and the J gene end by 1 base; junction bases not matched to a gene: 10. The CDR3 protein is CASSSPGQGAGGNTEAFF. CDR3 in DNA: TGCGCCAGCAGCTCCCCGGGACAGGGGGCCGGTGGGAACACTGAAGCTTTCTTT.

The rearrangement links TRBV5-5 to TRBJ2-7, with D perhaps TRBD2 (5 bases). There are 14 residues in the CDR3. Germline V CDR1 and CDR2: SGHKS, YYEKEE (reference sequence). The ends were cut back, 6 bases at V and 3 bases at J, with 16 bases in the middle. The CDR3 loop is CASNREQPLYEQYF. CDR3 sequence (DNA): TGTGCCAGCAACCGGGAACAGCCACTCTACGAGCAGTACTTC.

This rearrangement joins TRBV5-8 to TRBJ2-1; 10 nucleotides line up with TRBD2. Per the germline V gene, CDR1 is SGHTS and CDR2 is YDEGEE. This CDR3 is built from 11 residues. V lost 5 bases and J lost 12; bases outside the gene matches: 2. CDR3 bases: TGTGCCAGCAGGTCTAGCGGGGGGCAGTTCTTC. It is translated as CASRSSGGQFF.

The rearrangement joins TRBV5-8 to TRBJ2-3, with 10 bases matching TRBD2. Trimming at V came to 3 bases and at J to 6 bases, leaving 16 bases not matched to a gene. CDR1 and CDR2 (germline): SGHTS, YDEGEE. This CDR3 has 18 amino acids. The CDR3 coding sequence is TGTGCCAGCAGCTCGGAAAGGACTAGCGGTAGACGGGGGGATACGCAGTATTTT. It translates to CASSSERTSGRRGDTQYF. The full variable domain, completed using reference TRBV5-8 and TRBJ2-3, is EAGVTQSPTHLIKTRGQQATLRCSPISGHTSVYWYQQALGLGLQFLLWYDEGEERNRGNFPPRFSGRQFPNYSSELNVNALELEDSALYLCASSSERTSGRRGDTQYFGPGTRLTVL.

The gene calls are TRBV9 and TRBJ2-5, with 8 bases aligning to TRBD1. From germline, CDR1 is SGDLS and CDR2 YYNGEE. This CDR3 is 15 amino acids long. V lost 0 bases, J lost 4 bases, and 5 bases stayed unmatched. The CDR3 sequence is CASSVGADRGETQYF. The CDR3, as DNA: TGTGCCAGCAGCGTAGGTGCCGACAGGGGAGAGACCCAGTACTTC.

The count of this clone is one. The rearrangement joins TRBV2 to TRBJ1-2, with 7 bases identical to TRBD1. J gave up 0 bases and V 6 bases, and 7 bases lay outside the gene matches. CDR1 and CDR2 (germline): SNHLY, FYNNEI. The length of the CDR3 is 15 residues. The CDR3 reads CASRSGQPSNYGYTF. DNA for the CDR3: TGTGCCAGCAGATCGGGACAGCCTTCTAACTATGGCTACACCTTC.

The chain joins TRBV5-1 to TRBJ2-6; either TRBD1 or TRBD2 may fit D (5 bases each). The CDR3 length is 17 residues. V dropped 0 bases and J dropped 4 bases, with 14 bases sitting between them. Germline CDR1 is SGHRS and CDR2 is YFSETQ. The CDR3 sequence is CASSLVGRGSGANVLTF. The CDR3 coding sequence is TGCGCCAGCAGCTTGGTTGGTCGGGGCTCCGGGGCCAACGTCCTGACTTTC.